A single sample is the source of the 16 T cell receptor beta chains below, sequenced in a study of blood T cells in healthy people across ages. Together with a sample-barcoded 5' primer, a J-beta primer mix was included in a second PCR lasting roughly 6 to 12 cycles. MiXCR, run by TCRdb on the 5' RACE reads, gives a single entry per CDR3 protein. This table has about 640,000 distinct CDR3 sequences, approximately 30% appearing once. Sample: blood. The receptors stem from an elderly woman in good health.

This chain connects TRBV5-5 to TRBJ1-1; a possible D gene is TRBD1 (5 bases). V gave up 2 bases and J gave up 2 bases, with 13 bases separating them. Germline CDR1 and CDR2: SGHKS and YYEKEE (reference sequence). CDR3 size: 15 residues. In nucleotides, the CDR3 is TGTGCCAGCAGCTTAGGTGCAGGGAGAAACACTGAAGCTTTCTTT. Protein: CASSLGAGRNTEAFF.

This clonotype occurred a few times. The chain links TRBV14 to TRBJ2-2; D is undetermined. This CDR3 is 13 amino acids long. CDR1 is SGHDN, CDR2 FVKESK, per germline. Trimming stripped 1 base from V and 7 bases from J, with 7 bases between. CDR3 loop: CASSQVAHGELFF. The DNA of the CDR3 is TGTGCCAGCAGCCAAGTAGCCCACGGGGAGCTGTTTTTT.

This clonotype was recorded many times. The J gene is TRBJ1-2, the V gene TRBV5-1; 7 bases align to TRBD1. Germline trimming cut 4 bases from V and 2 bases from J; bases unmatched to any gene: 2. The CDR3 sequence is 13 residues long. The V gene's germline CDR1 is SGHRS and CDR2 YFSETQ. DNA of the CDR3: TGCGCCAGCAGCGCGGGACAGAACTATGGCTACACCTTC. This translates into CASSAGQNYGYTF.

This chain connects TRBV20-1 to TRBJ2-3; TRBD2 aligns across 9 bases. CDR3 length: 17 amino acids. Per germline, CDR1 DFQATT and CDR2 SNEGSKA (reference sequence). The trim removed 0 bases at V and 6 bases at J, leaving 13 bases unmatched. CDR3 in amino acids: CSARDFGAGGFSDTQYF. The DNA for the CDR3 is TGCAGTGCTAGAGACTTTGGGGCGGGGGGGTTTTCGGATACGCAGTATTTT.

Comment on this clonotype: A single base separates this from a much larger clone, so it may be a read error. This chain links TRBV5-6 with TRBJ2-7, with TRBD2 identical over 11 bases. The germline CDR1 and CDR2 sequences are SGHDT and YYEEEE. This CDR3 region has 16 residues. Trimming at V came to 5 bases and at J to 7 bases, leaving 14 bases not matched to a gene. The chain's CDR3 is CASSSPGLADDNEQYF. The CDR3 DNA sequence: TGTGCCAGCAGTTCTCCGGGACTAGCGGACGACAATGAGCAGTACTTC.

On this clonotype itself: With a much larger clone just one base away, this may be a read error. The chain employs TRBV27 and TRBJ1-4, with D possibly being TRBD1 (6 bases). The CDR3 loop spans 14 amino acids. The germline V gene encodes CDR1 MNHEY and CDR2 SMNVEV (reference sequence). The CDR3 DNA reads TGTGCCAGCAGTCCCAGACGGGGGCTTGAAAAACGGTTTTTT. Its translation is CASSPRRGLEKRFF.

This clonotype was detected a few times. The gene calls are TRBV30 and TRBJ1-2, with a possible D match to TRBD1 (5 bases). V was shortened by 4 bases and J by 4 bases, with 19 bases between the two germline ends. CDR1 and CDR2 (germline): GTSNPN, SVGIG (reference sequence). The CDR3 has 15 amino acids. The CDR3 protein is CAWTPRGRSGYGYTF. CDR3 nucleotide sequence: TGTGCCTGGACCCCGCGGGGCCGGTCGGGCTATGGCTACACCTTC.

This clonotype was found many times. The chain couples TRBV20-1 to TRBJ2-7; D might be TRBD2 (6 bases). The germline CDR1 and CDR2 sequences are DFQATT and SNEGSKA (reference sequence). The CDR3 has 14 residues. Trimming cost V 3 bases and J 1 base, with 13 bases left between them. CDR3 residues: CSARPGLRSYEQYF. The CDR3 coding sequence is TGCAGTGCTAGGCCGGGACTTCGTTCCTACGAGCAGTACTTC.

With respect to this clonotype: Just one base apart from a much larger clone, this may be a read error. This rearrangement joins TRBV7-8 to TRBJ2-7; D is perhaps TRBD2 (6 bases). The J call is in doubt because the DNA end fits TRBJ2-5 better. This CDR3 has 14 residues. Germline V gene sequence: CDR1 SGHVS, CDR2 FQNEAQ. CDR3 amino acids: CASSVVGLKETQYF. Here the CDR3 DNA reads TGTGCCAGCAGCGTAGTGGGACTGAAGGAGACCCAGTACTTC.

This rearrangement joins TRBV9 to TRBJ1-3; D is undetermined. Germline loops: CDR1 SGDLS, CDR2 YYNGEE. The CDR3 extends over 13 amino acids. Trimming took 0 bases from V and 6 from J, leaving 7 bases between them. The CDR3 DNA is TGTGCCAGCAGCGTAGCAGAGGCAAACACCATATATTTT. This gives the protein CASSVAEANTIYF.

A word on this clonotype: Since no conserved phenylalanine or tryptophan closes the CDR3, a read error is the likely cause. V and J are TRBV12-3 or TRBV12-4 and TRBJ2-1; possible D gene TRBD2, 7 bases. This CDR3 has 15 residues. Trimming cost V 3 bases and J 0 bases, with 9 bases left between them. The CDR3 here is CASSLRGRSYNEQFL. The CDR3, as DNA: TGTGCCAGCAGTTTGCGGGGGCGCTCCTACAATGAGCAGTTCTTA.

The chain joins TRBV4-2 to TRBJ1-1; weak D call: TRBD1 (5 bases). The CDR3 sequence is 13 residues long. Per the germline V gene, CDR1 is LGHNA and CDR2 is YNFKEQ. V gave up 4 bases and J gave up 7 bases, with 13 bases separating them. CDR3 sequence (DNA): TGTGCCAGCAGCCTGGGACCGGGCAATGAAGCTTTCTTT. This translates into CASSLGPGNEAFF.

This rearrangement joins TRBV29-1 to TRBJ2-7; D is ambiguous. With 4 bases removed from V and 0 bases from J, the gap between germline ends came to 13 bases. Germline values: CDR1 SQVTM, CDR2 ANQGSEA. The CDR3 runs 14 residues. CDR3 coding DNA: TGCAGCGTTGGTCCTAGGGTAAGCTCCTACGAGCAGTACTTC. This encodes CSVGPRVSSYEQYF.

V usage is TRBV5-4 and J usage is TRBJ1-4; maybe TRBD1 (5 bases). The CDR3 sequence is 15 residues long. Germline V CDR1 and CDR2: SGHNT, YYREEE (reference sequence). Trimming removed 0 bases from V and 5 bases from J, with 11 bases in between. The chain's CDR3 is CASSLVGVGNEKLFF. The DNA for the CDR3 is TGTGCCAGCAGCTTGGTAGGGGTAGGGAATGAAAAACTGTTTTTT.

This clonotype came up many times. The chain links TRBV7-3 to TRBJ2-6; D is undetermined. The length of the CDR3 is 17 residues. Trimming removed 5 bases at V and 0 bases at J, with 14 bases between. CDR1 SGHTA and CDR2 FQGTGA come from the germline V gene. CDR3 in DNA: TGTGCCAGCAGCATCGGACGGGCTAGCTCTGGGGCCAACGTCCTGACTTTC. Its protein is CASSIGRASSGANVLTF.

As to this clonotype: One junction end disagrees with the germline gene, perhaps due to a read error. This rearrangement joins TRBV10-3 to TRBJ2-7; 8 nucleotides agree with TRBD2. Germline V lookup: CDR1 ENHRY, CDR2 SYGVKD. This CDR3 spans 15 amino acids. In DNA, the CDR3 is TGTGCCGTCAGTGAAAACGGGGGGGTCTCCTACGAGCAGTACTTC. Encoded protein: CAVSENGGVSYEQYF.